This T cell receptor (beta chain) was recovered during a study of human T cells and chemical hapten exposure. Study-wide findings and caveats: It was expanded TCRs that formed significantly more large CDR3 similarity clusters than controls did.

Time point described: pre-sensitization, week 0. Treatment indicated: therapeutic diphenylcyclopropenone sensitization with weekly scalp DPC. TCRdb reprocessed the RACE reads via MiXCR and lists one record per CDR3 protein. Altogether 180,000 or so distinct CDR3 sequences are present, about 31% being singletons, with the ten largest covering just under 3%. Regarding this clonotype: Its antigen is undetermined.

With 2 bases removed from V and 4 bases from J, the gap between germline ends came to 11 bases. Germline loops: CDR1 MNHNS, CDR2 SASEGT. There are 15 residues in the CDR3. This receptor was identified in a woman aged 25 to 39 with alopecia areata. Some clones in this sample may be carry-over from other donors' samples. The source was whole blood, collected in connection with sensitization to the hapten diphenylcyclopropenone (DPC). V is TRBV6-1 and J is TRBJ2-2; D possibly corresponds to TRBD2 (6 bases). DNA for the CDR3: TGTGCCAGCAGTGAACGGGGGATGGTCACCGGGGAGCTGTTTTTT. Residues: CASSERGMVTGELFF.